The clone carrying this T cell receptor (beta chain) was seen more than once but under ten times. These data are taken from a study of blood T cell repertoires in COVID-19. Looking at the study overall: COVID-19 samples, acute and convalescent, were from the United States, Italy and Spain. Nucleic acid was either cDNA or gDNA, and it came from T cells, B-cell-depleted T cells, or PBMCs.

As handled by the study authors: Estimation of nucleated cell counts relied on the amplification of reference gene primers. TCRdb keeps only in-frame clones here, not all; method: immunoSEQ multiplex PCR. Clonal size and the V and J genes are those of that table, whereas D and trimming came from the DNA. The profile shows some 200,000 clones, around 84% of them singletons. This CDR3 comprises 17 residues. Trimming pared 1 base from V and 7 bases from J, leaving 20 bases between. Germline CDR1 is MGHRA and CDR2 is YSYEKL. The chain joins TRBV4-1 to TRBJ1-5, with unresolved D. The sample comprised peripheral blood. The receptor's source is a human donor in a cohort sampled during active COVID-19. CDR3 DNA: TGCGCCAGCAGCCAAGCCCCCGGGCCGCCCCGGGGACAGCCCCAGCATTTT. This gives the protein CASSQAPGPPRGQPQHF.